This T cell receptor beta chain was sequenced for a study of neurological immune-mediated disorders. Study conclusions and caveats: None of the features examined (clinical or MRI) was associated with the multiple sclerosis repertoire cluster. Private repertoires in all groups were suggested by the finding that expanded clones across subjects shared no CDR3 amino acid sequences.

cDNA synthesis was performed by 5'RACE with 10-nucleotide random UMIs. TCRdb analysed the 5' RACE reads with MiXCR anew, one entry per CDR3 protein. The repertoire holds under 80,000 distinct CDR3 sequences, with 3.5% to 5% as singletons. Germline-derived CDR1 and CDR2 are MNHEY and SVGAGI. CDR3 length: 14 amino acids. V dropped 4 bases and J dropped 7 bases, with 17 bases sitting between them. Unsorted libraries were generated from 2 million PBMCs held at -80 degrees C. Ten or more counts support this clonotype. Its specificity is unknown. The sequenced material came from PBMCs. This sequence originates from a man aged 30-40 years with multiple sclerosis. The V gene is TRBV6-5, the J gene TRBJ2-7; unclear D gene. DNA for the CDR3: TGTGCCAGCAGTTTCCGGAAGCCCAACGGGGAGCAGTACTTC. This sequence encodes CASSFRKPNGEQYF.